These 23 T cell receptor beta chains were all obtained from the same sample, sequenced in a study of Ad26.COV2.S vaccination and SARS-CoV-2 variants. Treatment given: roughly 20 received Ad26.COV2.S at low or high dose, single or two shots; about 5 received placebo; per-sample allocation not given. The samples date from day 63 after the first vaccine or placebo injection. Sequencing was performed with immunoSEQ multiplex PCR; in TCRdb, only in-frame clones are kept and a portion is missing. The table records about 410,000 clones, less than 90% of them present only once. The sample consisted of peripheral blood, taken in a trial of Ad26.COV2.S vaccine versus placebo. These receptors were taken from a person between 18 and 65 years old who received the Ad26.COV2.S COVID-19 vaccine or a placebo.

This chain uses TRBV7-9 with TRBJ1-2, with TRBD1 identical over 7 bases. Germline V gene data show CDR1 as SEHNR and CDR2 as FQNEAQ (reference sequence). The CDR3 is 13 amino acids. The V gene end was trimmed by 3 bases and the J gene end by 4 bases; junction bases not matched to a gene: 2. CDR3 nucleotides: TGTGCCAGCAGCTTTTCAGGGGGCTATGGCTACACCTTC. Residues: CASSFSGGYGYTF.

The chain carries TRBV7-9 and TRBJ1-4, with D unclear. This CDR3 has 13 residues. The germline CDR1 and CDR2 sequences are SEHNR and FQNEAQ (reference sequence). V lost 5 bases and J 8 bases, leaving 12 bases between the germline ends. CDR3 bases: TGTGCCAGCAGCCGACCGGTAGAAGAAAAACTGTTTTTT. This sequence encodes CASSRPVEEKLFF. Filled out from reference TRBV7-9 and TRBJ1-4, the complete variable domain reads DTGVSQNPRHKITKRGQNVTFRCDPISEHNRLYWYRQTLGQGPEFLTYFQNEAQLEKSRLLSDRFSAERPKGSFSTLEIQRTEQGDSAMYLCASSRPVEEKLFFGSGTQLSVL.

V gene TRBV24-1 combines with J gene TRBJ1-3; D call uncertain. The CDR3 sequence is 16 residues long. The V gene's germline CDR1 is KGHDR and CDR2 SFDVKD. Deletions cut 4 bases from V and 0 bases from J, with 12 bases between. The CDR3 coding sequence is TGTGCCACCAGTGACCACTACAGAACCTCTGGAAACACCATATATTTT. Translating it yields CATSDHYRTSGNTIYF.

This clone was detected once. The genes are TRBV6-1 and TRBJ1-2; D gene uncertain. V was trimmed by 2 bases and J by 8 bases, leaving 21 bases between them. The CDR3 is made up of 16 amino acids. Germline loops: CDR1 MNHNS, CDR2 SASEGT. The CDR3 loop is CASSEPELWVNEGYTF. DNA of the CDR3: TGTGCCAGCAGTGAACCCGAGCTTTGGGTGAACGAAGGCTACACCTTC.

The V call is TRBV5-1, the J call TRBJ1-1, with TRBD1 as a possible D gene (5 bases). This CDR3 region has 13 residues. V dropped 6 bases and J dropped 3 bases, with 12 bases sitting between them. Germline-derived CDR1 and CDR2 are SGHRS and YFSETQ. The CDR3 here is CASKSREDTEAFF. The CDR3 DNA reads as TGCGCCAGCAAAAGCAGGGAGGACACTGAAGCTTTCTTT.

The table lists this clone with a count of one. The V gene is TRBV19, the J gene TRBJ1-2; 7 positions match TRBD1. This CDR3 is built from 14 residues. V was pared by 4 bases and J by 7 bases, with 9 bases of the junction left unmatched. The germline gives CDR1 LNHDA, CDR2 SQIVND (reference sequence). CDR3 in amino acids: CASSTTDRRGGYTF. The DNA of the CDR3 is TGTGCCAGTAGTACGACGGACAGGCGGGGTGGCTACACCTTC.

This chain connects TRBV2 to TRBJ2-1; no clear D. This CDR3 spans 12 amino acids. V was clipped by 4 bases and J by 8 bases, with 9 bases between them. Germline V gene sequence: CDR1 SNHLY, CDR2 FYNNEI. The CDR3 here is CASSGLVHEQFF. For the CDR3, the DNA is TGTGCCAGCAGTGGTCTAGTCCATGAGCAGTTCTTC.

V usage is TRBV7-9 and J usage is TRBJ2-7, with 8 nucleotides matching TRBD1. Germline trimming cut 2 bases from V and 6 bases from J; bases unmatched to any gene: 3. There are 13 residues in the CDR3. The germline V gene encodes CDR1 SEHNR and CDR2 FQNEAQ (reference sequence). The CDR3 loop is CASSLQGAGEQYF. The CDR3 DNA reads as TGTGCCAGCAGCTTACAGGGGGCTGGCGAGCAGTACTTC.

In nucleotides, the CDR3 is TGTGCCAGCAGCTTGGCGACCCACAATGAGCAGTTCTTC. This gives the protein CASSLATHNEQFF. V gene TRBV5-4 combines with J gene TRBJ2-1; the D is unclear. The V and J ends lost 0 bases and 5 bases respectively, with 6 bases between them. Germline CDR1 reads SGHNT; CDR2 reads YYREEE (reference sequence). The CDR3 totals 13 residues.

The V gene is TRBV11-2, the J gene TRBJ2-3; D possibly uses TRBD1 or TRBD2 (5 bases each). This CDR3 is built from 15 residues. Germline assignment: CDR1 SGHAT and CDR2 FQNNGV. V lost 4 bases and J 2 bases, leaving 13 bases between the germline ends. CDR3 DNA: TGTGCCAGCAGCTCCCCCCGGGACCCCACAGATACGCAGTATTTT. Protein sequence: CASSSPRDPTDTQYF.

For this clone: No DNA is shown, since the ends of the CDR3 on it are uncertain; the CDR3 is the one TCRdb lists. The chain carries TRBV6-2 or TRBV6-3 and TRBJ2-7; TRBD1, as called in the table, went unchecked against the DNA. Counting both end residues, the CDR3 totals 15 amino acids. Germline values: CDR1 MNHEY, CDR2 SVGEGT. CDR3: CASSSSGAGGREQYF.

This chain connects TRBV13 to TRBJ1-4, with no clear D. Trimming took off 5 bases at V and 11 bases at J, with 21 bases between the two ends. This CDR3 contains 15 residues. Germline CDR1 is PRHDT and CDR2 is FYEKMQ (reference sequence). The CDR3 DNA is TGTGCCAGCAGCGCTAAATGGACGGAGAATCGGAAACTGTTTTTT. Its protein is CASSAKWTENRKLFF.

The chain employs TRBV6-5 and TRBJ1-2, with 9 nucleotides matching TRBD1. V lost 7 bases and J lost 6; bases outside the gene matches: 9. Germline CDR1 and CDR2: MNHEY and SVGAGI. The CDR3 loop spans 14 amino acids. The DNA of the CDR3 is TGTGCCAGCACTAGGACAGGGGAGTTAGATGGCTACACCTTC. Its protein product is CASTRTGELDGYTF.

This clone was seen once. CDR3 amino acids: CASRTGIRPEQYF. The DNA for the CDR3 is TGTGCCAGCCGGACAGGTATTCGGCCCGAGCAGTACTTC. The rearrangement links TRBV2 to TRBJ2-7; TRBD1 matches 7 bases. The germline V gene has CDR1 SNHLY and CDR2 FYNNEI. The CDR3 has 13 amino acids. V shed 8 bases, J shed 6 bases, and the junction held 10 bases outside the gene matches.

The CDR3 nucleotides read TGTGCCAGCAGCCCCGGGACAGGGCCCTACGAGCAGTACTTC. Protein sequence: CASSPGTGPYEQYF. This chain connects TRBV14 to TRBJ2-7, with 9 bases matching TRBD1. The CDR3 spans 14 residues. CDR1 and CDR2 (germline): SGHDN, FVKESK. V was pared by 4 bases and J by 2 bases, with 3 bases of the junction left unmatched.

This clone was seen more than once but under ten times. The J gene is TRBJ1-1, the V gene TRBV10-2; D is possibly TRBD1 (5 bases). Germline CDR1 WSHSY, CDR2 SAAADI. With 3 bases removed from V and 7 bases from J, the gap between germline ends came to 9 bases. This CDR3 is built from 12 residues. CDR3 bases: TGCGCCAGCAGTGAACCCGACAGTGAAGCTTTCTTT. This sequence encodes CASSEPDSEAFF.

The V gene is TRBV7-2, the J gene TRBJ1-2; D unresolved. In germline, CDR1 is SGHTA, CDR2 FQGNSA. Trimming stripped 2 bases from V and 3 bases from J, with 13 bases between. There are 15 residues in the CDR3. CDR3 amino acids: CASSLQFGSYYGYTF. DNA of the CDR3: TGTGCCAGCAGCTTACAATTTGGCTCCTACTATGGCTACACCTTC.

The genes are TRBV7-2 and TRBJ1-4, with D unclear. Germline V gene data show CDR1 as SGHTA and CDR2 as FQGNSA. There are 13 residues in the CDR3. V shed 0 bases and J shed 7 bases, with 6 bases lying between them. For the CDR3, the DNA is TGTGCCAGCAGCTTAGCGACGAGTGAAAAACTGTTTTTT. It encodes CASSLATSEKLFF.

The V call is TRBV5-4, the J call TRBJ2-3, with 7 bases fitting TRBD2. Germline loops: CDR1 SGHNT, CDR2 YYREEE (reference sequence). This CDR3 has 14 residues. V was clipped by 0 bases and J by 5 bases; unmatched bases: 3. The CDR3 reads CASSLDGGLDTQYF. CDR3 sequence (DNA): TGTGCCAGCAGCTTGGACGGGGGGTTAGATACGCAGTATTTT.

The CDR3 nucleotides are TGCGCCAGCAGCCAAGAGTTCGGCAGCGATGCTTTCTTT. It encodes CASSQEFGSDAFF. The V gene is TRBV4-3, the J gene TRBJ1-1; D remains unclear. Trimming left V 0 bases short and J 11 bases short, with 13 bases between. CDR1 is LGHNA and CDR2 is YSLEER in the germline V gene. The CDR3 sequence is 13 residues long.

J is TRBJ2-7 and V is TRBV18; a possible D gene is TRBD1 (5 bases). The ends were cut back, 4 bases at V and 4 bases at J, with 8 bases in the middle. This CDR3 spans 12 amino acids. The germline gives CDR1 KGHSH, CDR2 LQKENI. The CDR3 nucleotides are TGTGCCAGCTCACAGGGGCCTTACGAGCAGTACTTC. Amino acid sequence: CASSQGPYEQYF.

This chain connects TRBV12-3 or TRBV12-4 to TRBJ2-5; D not resolved. The CDR3 is made up of 11 amino acids. V gave up 5 bases and J gave up 9 bases, with 10 bases separating them. The DNA for the CDR3 is TGTGCCAGCAGTATGGAGAGACCCCAGTACTTC. It encodes CASSMERPQYF.

The chain couples TRBV3-1 (or the pseudogene TRBV3-2) to TRBJ2-5, with D maybe TRBD1 (7 bases). Per the germline V gene, CDR1 is LGHDT and CDR2 is YNNKEL (reference sequence). CDR3 size: 16 residues. The V and J ends lost 4 bases and 2 bases respectively, with 17 bases between them. CDR3 sequence (DNA): TGTGCCAGCAGCCGGTCCCCCTCAGGGGGGCAAGAGACCCAGTACTTC. Amino acids: CASSRSPSGGQETQYF.